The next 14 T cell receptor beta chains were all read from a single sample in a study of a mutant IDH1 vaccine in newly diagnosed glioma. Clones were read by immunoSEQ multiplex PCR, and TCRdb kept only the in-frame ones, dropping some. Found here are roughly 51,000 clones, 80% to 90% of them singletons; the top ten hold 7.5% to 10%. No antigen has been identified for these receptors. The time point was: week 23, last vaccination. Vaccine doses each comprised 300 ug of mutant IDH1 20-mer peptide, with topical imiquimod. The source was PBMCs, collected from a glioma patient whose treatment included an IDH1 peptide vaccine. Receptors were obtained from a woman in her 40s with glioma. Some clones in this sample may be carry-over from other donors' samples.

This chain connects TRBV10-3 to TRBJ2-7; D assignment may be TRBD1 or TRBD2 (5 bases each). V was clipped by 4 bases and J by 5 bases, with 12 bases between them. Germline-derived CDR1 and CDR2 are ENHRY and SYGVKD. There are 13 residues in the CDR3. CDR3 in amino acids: CAISGAGSHEQYF. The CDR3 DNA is TGTGCCATCAGTGGGGCAGGGAGTCACGAGCAGTACTTC.

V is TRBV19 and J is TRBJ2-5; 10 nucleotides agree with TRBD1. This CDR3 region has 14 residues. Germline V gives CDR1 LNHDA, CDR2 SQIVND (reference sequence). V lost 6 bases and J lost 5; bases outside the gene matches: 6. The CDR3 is CASRLTGGGETQYF. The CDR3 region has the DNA TGTGCCAGTAGATTGACAGGGGGCGGCGAGACCCAGTACTTC.

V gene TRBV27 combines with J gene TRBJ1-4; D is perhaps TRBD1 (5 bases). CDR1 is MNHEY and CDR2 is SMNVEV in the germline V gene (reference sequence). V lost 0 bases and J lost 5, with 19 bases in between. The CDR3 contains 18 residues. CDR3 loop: CASSLSRFGGGSNEKLFF. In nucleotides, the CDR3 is TGTGCCAGCAGTTTATCACGGTTTGGGGGGGGATCCAATGAAAAACTGTTTTTT. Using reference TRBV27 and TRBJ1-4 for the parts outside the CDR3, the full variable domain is EAQVTQNPRYLITVTGKKLTVTCSQNMNHEYMSWYRQDPGLGLRQIYYSMNVEVTDKGDVPEGYKVSRKEKRNFPLILESPSPNQTSLYFCASSLSRFGGGSNEKLFFGSGTQLSVL.

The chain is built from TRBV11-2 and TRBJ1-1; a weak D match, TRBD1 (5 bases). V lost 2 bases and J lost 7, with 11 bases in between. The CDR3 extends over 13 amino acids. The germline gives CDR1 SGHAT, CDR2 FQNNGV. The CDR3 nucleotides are TGTGCCAGCAGCTTAAGGCAGGGCGGTGAAGCTTTCTTT. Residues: CASSLRQGGEAFF. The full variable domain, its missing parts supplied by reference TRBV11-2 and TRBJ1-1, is EAGVAQSPRYKIIEKRQSVAFWCNPISGHATLYWYQQILGQGPKLLIQFQNNGVVDDSQLPKDRFSAERLKGVDSTLKIQPAKLEDSAVYLCASSLRQGGEAFFGQGTRLTVV.

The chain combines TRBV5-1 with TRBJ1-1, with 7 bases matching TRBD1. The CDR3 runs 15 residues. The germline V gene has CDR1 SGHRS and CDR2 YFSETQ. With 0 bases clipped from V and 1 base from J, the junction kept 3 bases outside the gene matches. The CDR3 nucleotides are TGCGCCAGCAGCTTGGGGGGGACAGCGAACACTGAAGCTTTCTTT. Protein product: CASSLGGTANTEAFF.

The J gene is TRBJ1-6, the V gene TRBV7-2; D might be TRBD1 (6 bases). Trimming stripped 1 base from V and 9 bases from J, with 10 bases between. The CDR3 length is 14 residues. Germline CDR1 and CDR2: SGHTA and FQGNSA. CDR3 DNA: TGTGCCAGCAGCTTAGGGGGGCGCGGTTCACCCCTCCACTTT. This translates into CASSLGGRGSPLHF.

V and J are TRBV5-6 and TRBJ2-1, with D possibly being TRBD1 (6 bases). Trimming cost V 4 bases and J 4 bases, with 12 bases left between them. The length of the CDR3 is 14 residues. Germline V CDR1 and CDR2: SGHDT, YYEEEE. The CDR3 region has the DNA TGTGCCAGCAGCCTGAGGGGGTCGTACAATGAGCAGTTCTTC. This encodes CASSLRGSYNEQFF.

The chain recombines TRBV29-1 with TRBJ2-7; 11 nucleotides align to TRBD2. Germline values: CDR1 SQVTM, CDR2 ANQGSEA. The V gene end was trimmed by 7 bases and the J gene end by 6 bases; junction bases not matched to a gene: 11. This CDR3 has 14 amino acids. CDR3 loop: CSGATSGDYGEQYF. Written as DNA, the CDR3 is TGCAGCGGGGCGACTAGCGGGGATTATGGCGAGCAGTACTTC.

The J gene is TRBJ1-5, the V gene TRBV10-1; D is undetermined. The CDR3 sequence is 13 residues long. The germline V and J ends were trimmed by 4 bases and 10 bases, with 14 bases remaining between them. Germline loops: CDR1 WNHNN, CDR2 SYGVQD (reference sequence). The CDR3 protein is CASSGTVEGPQHF. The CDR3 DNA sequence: TGCGCCAGCAGTGGGACGGTGGAGGGTCCCCAGCATTTT.

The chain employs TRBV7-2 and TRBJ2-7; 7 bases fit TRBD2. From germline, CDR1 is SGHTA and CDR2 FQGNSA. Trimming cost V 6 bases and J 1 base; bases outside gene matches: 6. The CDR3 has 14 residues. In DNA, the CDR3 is TGTGCCAGCAGGGCGACGGGGGGTTCCTACGAGCAGTACTTC. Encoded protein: CASRATGGSYEQYF.

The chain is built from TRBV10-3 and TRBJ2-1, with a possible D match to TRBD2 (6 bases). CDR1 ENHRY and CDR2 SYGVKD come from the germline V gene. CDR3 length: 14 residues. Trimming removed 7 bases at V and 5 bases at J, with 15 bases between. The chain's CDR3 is CAITEGLSDNEQFF. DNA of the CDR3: TGTGCCATCACGGAGGGCCTCAGCGACAATGAGCAGTTCTTC.

The CDR3 region is CASSFAVAGNEQFF. CDR3 in DNA: TGTGCCAGCAGCTTCGCCGTAGCGGGGAATGAGCAGTTCTTC. The chain couples TRBV7-6 to TRBJ2-1, with 8 bases lining up with TRBD2. Germline CDR1 and CDR2: SGHVS and FNYEAQ. V dropped 3 bases and J dropped 7; count of bases not matched to a gene: 5. There are 14 residues in the CDR3. The full variable domain, in which reference TRBV7-6 and TRBJ2-1 provide the parts outside the CDR3, is GAGVSQSPRYKVTKRGQDVALRCDPISGHVSLYWYRQALGQGPEFLTYFNYEAQQDKSGLPNDRFSAERPEGSISTLTIQRTEQRDSAMYRCASSFAVAGNEQFFGPGTRLTVL.

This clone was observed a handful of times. CDR3 sequence reads: CASSSYRGLNYGYTF. The CDR3 DNA reads as TGCGCCAGCAGCTCTTACAGGGGGCTAAACTATGGCTACACCTTC. V gene TRBV5-1 combines with J gene TRBJ1-2; 9 positions match TRBD1. Germline CDR1 SGHRS, CDR2 YFSETQ. There are 15 residues in the CDR3. The V segment lost 3 bases and the J segment 2 bases; nucleotides outside the gene matches: 5.

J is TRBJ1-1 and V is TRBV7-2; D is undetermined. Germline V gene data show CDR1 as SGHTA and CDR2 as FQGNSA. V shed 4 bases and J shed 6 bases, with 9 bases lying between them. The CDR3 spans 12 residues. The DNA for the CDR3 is TGTGCCAGCAGCTGGACTGAGGCTGAAGCTTTCTTT. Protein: CASSWTEAEAFF. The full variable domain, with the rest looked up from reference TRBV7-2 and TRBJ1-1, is GAGVSQSPSNKVTEKGKDVELRCDPISGHTALYWYRQSLGQGLEFLIYFQGNSAPDKSGLPSDRFSAERTGGSVSTLTIQRTQQEDSAVYLCASSWTEAEAFFGQGTRLTVV.